This paragraph covers one TCR beta chain sequence. What it recognizes is unknown. This sample was taken from a study of cytomegalovirus exposure and HLA in healthy donors. Study observations and caveats: It was reportedly the case that the classifier diagnosed cytomegalovirus status with high specificity and sensitivity.

The CDR3 runs to 15 residues. Unmatched junction bases numbered 17, after V lost 6 bases and J lost 10 bases. CDR1 MNHNS and CDR2 SASEGT come from the germline V gene. The PCR ran on 60 Vbeta and 13 Jbeta primers. Here immunoSEQ multiplex PCR was the method, and the copy in TCRdb shows in-frame clones only, minus some. The data contain 95,000 to 150,000 clones, roughly 80% of them singletons. The chain carries TRBV6-1 and TRBJ2-5; 7 positions agree with TRBD2. Source material: PBMCs. The clonotype originates from a man younger than 40 in good health and CMV-seropositive. The CDR3 loop reads CASSPIPGLSAVQYF. As DNA, the CDR3 is TGTGCCAGCAGCCCGATTCCGGGACTATCAGCGGTCCAGTACTTC.